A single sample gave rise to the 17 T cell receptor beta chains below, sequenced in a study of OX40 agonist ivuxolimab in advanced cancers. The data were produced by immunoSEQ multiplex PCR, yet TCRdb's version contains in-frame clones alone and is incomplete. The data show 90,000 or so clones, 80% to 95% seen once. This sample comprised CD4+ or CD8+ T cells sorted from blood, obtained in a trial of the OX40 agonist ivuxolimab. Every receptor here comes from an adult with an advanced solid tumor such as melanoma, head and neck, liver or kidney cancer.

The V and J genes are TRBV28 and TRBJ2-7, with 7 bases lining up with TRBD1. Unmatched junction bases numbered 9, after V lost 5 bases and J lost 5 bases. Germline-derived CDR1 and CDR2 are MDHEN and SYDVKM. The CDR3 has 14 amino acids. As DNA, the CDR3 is TGTGCCAGCAGTATCGGAACAGGGGACCACGAGCAGTACTTC. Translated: CASSIGTGDHEQYF.

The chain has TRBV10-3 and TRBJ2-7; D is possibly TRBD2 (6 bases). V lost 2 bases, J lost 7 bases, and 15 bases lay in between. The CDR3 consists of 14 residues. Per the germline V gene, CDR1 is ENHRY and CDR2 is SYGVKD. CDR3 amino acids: CAISEGSGRGEQYF. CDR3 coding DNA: TGTGCCATCAGTGAGGGTAGCGGTAGAGGGGAGCAGTACTTC.

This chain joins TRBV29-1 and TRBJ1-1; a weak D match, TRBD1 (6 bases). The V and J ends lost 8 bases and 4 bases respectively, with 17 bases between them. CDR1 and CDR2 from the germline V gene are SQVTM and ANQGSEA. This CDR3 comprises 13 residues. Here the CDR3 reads CSYSYGGRTEAFF. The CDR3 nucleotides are TGCAGCTATAGCTATGGGGGGCGCACTGAAGCTTTCTTT.

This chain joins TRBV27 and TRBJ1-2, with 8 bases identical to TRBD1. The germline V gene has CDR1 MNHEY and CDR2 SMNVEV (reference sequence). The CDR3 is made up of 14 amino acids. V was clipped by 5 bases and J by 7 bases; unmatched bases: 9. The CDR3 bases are TGTGCCAGCAGTGGGGACAGGCGTCGTGGTGGCTACACCTTC. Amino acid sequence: CASSGDRRRGGYTF.

CDR3 residues: CASRGPANAGANVLTF. CDR3 DNA sequence: TGTGCCAGTAGGGGACCCGCTAACGCGGGGGCCAACGTCCTGACTTTC. This chain joins TRBV19 and TRBJ2-6, with D possibly being TRBD1 or TRBD2 (5 bases each). V was clipped by 6 bases and J by 4 bases, with 16 bases between them. This CDR3 has 16 amino acids. CDR1 and CDR2 from the germline V gene are LNHDA and SQIVND (reference sequence). The complete variable domain, with remaining parts taken from reference TRBV19 and TRBJ2-6, reads DGGITQSPKYLFRKEGQNVTLSCEQNLNHDAMYWYRQDPGQGLRLIYYSQIVNDFQKGDIAEGYSVSREKKESFPLTVTSAQKNPTAFYLCASRGPANAGANVLTFGAGSRLTVL.

Here the CDR3 DNA reads TGTGCCAGCAGCTTAGTCCAGGGGGGAGTGGAGACCCAGTACTTC. Amino acids: CASSLVQGGVETQYF. The V gene is TRBV11-3, the J gene TRBJ2-5; tentative D call: TRBD1 (7 bases). Trimming removed 1 base at V and 5 bases at J, with 14 bases between. Germline CDR1 SGHNT, CDR2 YENEEA. This CDR3 has 15 amino acids.

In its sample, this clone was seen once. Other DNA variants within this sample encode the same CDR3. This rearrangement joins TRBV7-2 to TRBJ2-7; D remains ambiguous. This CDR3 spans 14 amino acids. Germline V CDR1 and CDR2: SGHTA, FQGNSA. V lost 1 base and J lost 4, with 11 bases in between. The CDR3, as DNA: TGTGCCAGCAGCTTAGTAGGTAGCCTATACGAGCAGTACTTC. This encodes CASSLVGSLYEQYF.

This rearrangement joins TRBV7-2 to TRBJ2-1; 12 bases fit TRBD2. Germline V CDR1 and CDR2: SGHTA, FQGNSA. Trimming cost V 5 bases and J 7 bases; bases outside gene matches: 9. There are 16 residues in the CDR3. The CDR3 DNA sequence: TGTGCCAGCAGCCCTCGACTAGCGGGAGTGAGTAATGAGCAGTTCTTC. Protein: CASSPRLAGVSNEQFF.

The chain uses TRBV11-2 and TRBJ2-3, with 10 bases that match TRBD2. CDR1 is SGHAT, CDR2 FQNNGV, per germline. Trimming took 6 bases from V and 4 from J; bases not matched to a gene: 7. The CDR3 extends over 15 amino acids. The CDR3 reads CASRPLAGKSDTQYF. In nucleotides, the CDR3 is TGTGCCAGCAGGCCACTAGCGGGGAAATCAGATACGCAGTATTTT.

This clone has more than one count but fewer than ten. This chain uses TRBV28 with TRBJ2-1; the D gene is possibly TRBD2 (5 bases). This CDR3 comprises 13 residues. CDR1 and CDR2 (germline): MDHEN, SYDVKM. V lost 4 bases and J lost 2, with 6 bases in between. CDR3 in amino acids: CASSSGTYNEQFF. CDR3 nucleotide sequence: TGTGCCAGCAGTTCGGGGACCTACAATGAGCAGTTCTTC.

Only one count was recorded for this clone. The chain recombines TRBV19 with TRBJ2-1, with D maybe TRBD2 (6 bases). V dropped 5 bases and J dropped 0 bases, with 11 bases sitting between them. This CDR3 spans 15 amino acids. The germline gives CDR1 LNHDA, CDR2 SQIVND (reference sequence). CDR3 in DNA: TGTGCCAGTAGTGGGCCCGGGGGCTCCTACAATGAGCAGTTCTTC. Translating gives CASSGPGGSYNEQFF.

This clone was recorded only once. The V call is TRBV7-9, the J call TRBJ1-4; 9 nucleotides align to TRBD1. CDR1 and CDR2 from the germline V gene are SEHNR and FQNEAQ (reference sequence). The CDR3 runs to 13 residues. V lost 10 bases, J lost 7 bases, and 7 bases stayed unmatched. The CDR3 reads CATPQGAGEKLFF. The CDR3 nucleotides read TGTGCCACCCCACAGGGGGCTGGTGAAAAACTGTTTTTT.

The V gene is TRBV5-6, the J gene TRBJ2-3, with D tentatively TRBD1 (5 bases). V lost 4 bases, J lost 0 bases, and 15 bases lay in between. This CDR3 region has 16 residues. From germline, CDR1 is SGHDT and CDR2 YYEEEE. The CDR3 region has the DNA TGTGCCAGCAGCGCCCCAGGGCGATTAAGCACAGATACGCAGTATTTT. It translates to CASSAPGRLSTDTQYF.

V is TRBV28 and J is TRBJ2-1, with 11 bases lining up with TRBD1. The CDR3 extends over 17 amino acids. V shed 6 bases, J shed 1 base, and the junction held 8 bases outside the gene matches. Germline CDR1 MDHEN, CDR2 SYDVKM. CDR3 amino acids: CASRGQGAQPSYNEQFF. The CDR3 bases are TGTGCCAGCAGAGGACAGGGGGCACAACCATCCTACAATGAGCAGTTCTTC.

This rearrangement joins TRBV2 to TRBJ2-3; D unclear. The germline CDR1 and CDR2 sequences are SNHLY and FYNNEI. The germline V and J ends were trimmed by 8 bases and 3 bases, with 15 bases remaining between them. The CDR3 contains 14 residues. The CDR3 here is CASGPLTETDTQYF. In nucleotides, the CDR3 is TGTGCCAGCGGCCCTTTGACGGAGACAGATACGCAGTATTTT.

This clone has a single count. CDR3 in DNA: TGTGCCTGGATCGGCCCCGGAGACACTGAAGCTTTCTTT. It is translated as CAWIGPGDTEAFF. V is TRBV30 and J is TRBJ1-1; D is unclear. Trimming shortened V by 4 bases and J by 3 bases, and 12 bases separated the two germline ends. The CDR3 has 13 residues. CDR1 GTSNPN and CDR2 SVGIG come from the germline V gene (reference sequence).

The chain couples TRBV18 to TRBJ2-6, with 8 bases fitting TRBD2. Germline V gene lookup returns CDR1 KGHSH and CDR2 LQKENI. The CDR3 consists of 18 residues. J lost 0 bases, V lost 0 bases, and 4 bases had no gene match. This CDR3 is CASSPPAGARSGANVLTF. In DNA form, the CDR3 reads TGTGCCAGCTCACCACCAGCGGGGGCCCGCTCTGGGGCCAACGTCCTGACTTTC.